These T cell receptor beta chains were read from a single sample in a study of shared clonotypes between healthy human individuals. TCRdb's table, derived via immunoSEQ multiplex PCR, lists solely in-frame clones and lacks some. The sample yields millions of clones, around 95% seen once. Sequenced material: naive CD4+ T cells sorted from blood. All receptors come from a man younger than 30 in good health. Both conserved end residues are part of each CDR3. Each record gives: J gene, D gene, V gene, clone size, CDR3 DNA, CDR3 protein. D genes are given only for firm matches. Clone size is shown for a subset of rows, as once, few, many or a class of expanded clone.

J: TRBJ2-1
D: TRBD1
V: TRBV19
size: NA
DNA: TGTGCCAGTACCCCGACAGGGTGGTCTGAGCAGTTCTTC
CDR3: CASTPTGWSEQFF

J: TRBJ2-3
D: NA
V: TRBV30
size: NA
DNA: TGTGCCTGGAGTGTCACAGCGATCCGGTATTTT
CDR3: CAWSVTAIRYF

J: TRBJ2-1
D: NA
V: TRBV5-1
size: NA
DNA: TGCGCCAGCAGCTTGGGGACAGTCTACAATGAGCAGTTCTTC
CDR3: CASSLGTVYNEQFF

J: TRBJ1-5
D: TRBD1
V: TRBV7-2
size: once
DNA: TGTGCCAGCAGCTTAGATAGGGGGCGGATCGAACAGCCCCAGCATTTT
CDR3: CASSLDRGRIEQPQHF

J: TRBJ2-3
D: NA
V: TRBV19
size: NA
DNA: TGTGCCAGTAGTATAGCACAGAGCACAGATACGCAGTATTTT
CDR3: CASSIAQSTDTQYF

J: TRBJ1-2
D: NA
V: TRBV4-1
size: NA
DNA: TGCGCCAGCAGCTTAGGGGGGGAAGGCTATGGCTACACCTTC
CDR3: CASSLGGEGYGYTF

J: TRBJ2-5
D: NA
V: TRBV7-2
size: NA
DNA: TGTGCCAGCAGCTTAGCCCCGACCGGACAAGAGACCCAGTACTTC
CDR3: CASSLAPTGQETQYF

J: TRBJ1-2
D: NA
V: TRBV10-3
size: NA
DNA: TGTGCCATCAGTGAGCGCGGGGGACGAGGGGACTATGGCTACACCTTC
CDR3: CAISERGGRGDYGYTF

J: TRBJ1-2
D: NA
V: TRBV6-5
size: NA
DNA: TGTGCCAGCAGTTACGGCGGCGGGAACTATGGCTACACCTTC
CDR3: CASSYGGGNYGYTF

J: TRBJ2-7
D: NA
V: TRBV7-2
size: NA
DNA: TGTGCCAGCAGGCTTTCTGCAGGCGGGGACTCCTACGAGCAGTACTTC
CDR3: CASRLSAGGDSYEQYF

J: TRBJ2-2
D: NA
V: TRBV28
size: NA
DNA: TGTGCCAGCAGCCAAGTGAACACCGGGGAGCTGTTTTTT
CDR3: CASSQVNTGELFF

J: TRBJ1-4
D: NA
V: TRBV6-1
size: NA
DNA: TGTGCCAGCAGTGAAGAGCTGGGGACGGGAGAAAAACTGTTTTTT
CDR3: CASSEELGTGEKLFF

J: TRBJ1-3
D: NA
V: TRBV6-5
size: NA
DNA: TGTGCCAGCTCTTTGGAGGGTACTAGAGGAAACACCATATATTTT
CDR3: CASSLEGTRGNTIYF

J: TRBJ1-1
D: NA
V: TRBV5-6
size: NA
DNA: TGTGCCAGCAGCATGGGAGGCTTTTCCCAGGAAGCTTTCTTT
CDR3: CASSMGGFSQEAFF

J: TRBJ1-6
D: TRBD1
V: TRBV6-5
size: NA
DNA: TGTGCCAGCAGTACAGGGGGGATGAATTCACCCCTCCACTTT
CDR3: CASSTGGMNSPLHF

J: TRBJ2-3
D: NA
V: TRBV7-2
size: NA
DNA: TGTGCCAGCAGCTTAGAAGGGACGAGGGCAACAGATACGCAGTATTTT
CDR3: CASSLEGTRATDTQYF

J: TRBJ2-1
D: TRBD2
V: TRBV7-9
size: NA
DNA: TGTGCCAGCAGAAATAGCGGGGGCGATTACAATGAGCAGTTCTTC
CDR3: CASRNSGGDYNEQFF

J: TRBJ2-2
D: NA
V: TRBV18
size: NA
DNA: TGTGCCAGCTCACCGGGGACCACCGGGGAGCTGTTTTTT
CDR3: CASSPGTTGELFF

J: TRBJ2-7
D: NA
V: TRBV19
size: NA
DNA: TGTGCCAGTAGGAGAGGGACGGCCGCGGGGGAGCAGTACTTC
CDR3: CASRRGTAAGEQYF

J: TRBJ2-5
D: TRBD2
V: TRBV7-9
size: NA
DNA: TGTGCCAGCAGCTTACTCAAGGCTAGCGGGAGTGTGGAGACCCAGTACTTC
CDR3: CASSLLKASGSVETQYF

J: TRBJ2-7
D: NA
V: TRBV30
size: NA
DNA: TGTGCCTGGAGTGTTGGGGACACGGCGTACTTC
CDR3: CAWSVGDTAYF

J: TRBJ2-7
D: NA
V: TRBV9
size: NA
DNA: TGTGCCAGCAGCTTCGGGACGGTGCCCTACGAGCAGTACTTC
CDR3: CASSFGTVPYEQYF

J: TRBJ1-6
D: TRBD1
V: TRBV2
size: NA
DNA: TGTGCCAGCAGTGTGCAGGGGGCCTATAATTCACCCCTCCACTTT
CDR3: CASSVQGAYNSPLHF

J: TRBJ2-1
D: TRBD1
V: TRBV6-1
size: NA
DNA: TGTGCCAGCAGTGGCACAGGGGCCCGCCCCAATGAGCAGTTCTTC
CDR3: CASSGTGARPNEQFF

J: TRBJ2-1
D: NA
V: TRBV7-2
size: NA
DNA: TGTGCCAGCAGCTTAGGGTGGGGCTCCTACAATGAGCAGTTCTTC
CDR3: CASSLGWGSYNEQFF

J: TRBJ1-2
D: NA
V: TRBV6-5
size: NA
DNA: TGTGCCAGCAGCTCCTCCGGGGTCGGACACTATGGCTACACCTTC
CDR3: CASSSSGVGHYGYTF

J: TRBJ2-2
D: TRBD1
V: TRBV4-1
size: NA
DNA: TGCGCCAGCAGCCAGTCCGGGACAGGGGTCACCGGGGAGCTGTTTTTT
CDR3: CASSQSGTGVTGELFF

J: TRBJ1-1
D: NA
V: TRBV28
size: NA
DNA: TGTGCCAGCAGTTTGTCAGGGGCTGAAGCTTTCTTT
CDR3: CASSLSGAEAFF

J: TRBJ2-7
D: NA
V: TRBV1
size: NA
DNA: TGCACCAGCAGCCAAGCGCGGGACTATATCTACGAGCAGTACTTC
CDR3: CTSSQARDYIYEQYF

J: TRBJ2-1
D: TRBD2
V: TRBV2
size: NA
DNA: TGTGCCAGCAGCGGAGAGAGGGCGGGGGTCAATGAGCAGTTCTTC
CDR3: CASSGERAGVNEQFF

J: TRBJ1-1
D: NA
V: TRBV6-4
size: NA
DNA: TGTGCCAGCAGTAACAGGGACGACACTGAAGCTTTCTTT
CDR3: CASSNRDDTEAFF

J: TRBJ2-7
D: NA
V: TRBV7-2
size: NA
DNA: TGTGCCAGCAGCTTAGCCATCTACGAGCAGTACTTC
CDR3: CASSLAIYEQYF

J: TRBJ2-5
D: NA
V: TRBV5-4
size: NA
DNA: TGTGCCAGCAGCTTTGCAGGGAGGGAGACCCAGTACTTC
CDR3: CASSFAGRETQYF

J: TRBJ2-2
D: NA
V: TRBV2
size: NA
DNA: TGTGCCAGCAGGCAGGGGTCAGGGTCAGGGACCGGGGAGCTGTTTTTT
CDR3: CASRQGSGSGTGELFF

J: TRBJ2-1
D: NA
V: TRBV7-3
size: once
DNA: TGTGCCAGCAGCTTAGTAGGGAGAAGCTCCTACAATGAGCAGTTCTTC
CDR3: CASSLVGRSSYNEQFF

J: TRBJ1-2
D: TRBD1
V: TRBV7-2
size: NA
DNA: TGTGCCAGCCTAAGGGACAGCTTCTATGGCTACACCTTC
CDR3: CASLRDSFYGYTF

J: TRBJ2-5
D: NA
V: TRBV5-4
size: NA
DNA: TGTGCCAGCAGCTTGCGGTCAGGGACTTGGGAGACCCAGTACTTC
CDR3: CASSLRSGTWETQYF

J: TRBJ2-3
D: NA
V: TRBV7-2
size: NA
DNA: TGTGCCAGCAGCCCGGGGGGCTTTATAGGGAAAGATACGCAGTATTTT
CDR3: CASSPGGFIGKDTQYF

J: TRBJ1-1
D: TRBD1
V: TRBV19
size: NA
DNA: TGTGCCAGTAGATTCCGGGACAGGGAAACTGAAGCTTTCTTT
CDR3: CASRFRDRETEAFF

J: TRBJ1-4
D: TRBD1
V: TRBV25-1
size: NA
DNA: TGTGCCAGCAGTGTGGGACAGGGGAGGGGTAATGAAAAACTGTTTTTT
CDR3: CASSVGQGRGNEKLFF

J: TRBJ2-7
D: NA
V: TRBV21-1
size: once
DNA: TGTGCCAGCACCCATAACCTCGACAGGGGGCTATCCTACGAGCAGTACTTC
CDR3: CASTHNLDRGLSYEQYF

J: TRBJ2-7
D: NA
V: TRBV10-2
size: NA
DNA: TGCGCCAGCAGTGAGTCGATGCACTCCTACGAGCAGTACTTC
CDR3: CASSESMHSYEQYF

J: TRBJ2-1
D: TRBD2
V: TRBV5-1
size: NA
DNA: TGCGCCAGCGGGGTTCTAGCGGGGGAGGCGAATGAGCAGTTCTTC
CDR3: CASGVLAGEANEQFF

J: TRBJ2-1
D: TRBD1
V: TRBV6-6
size: NA
DNA: TGTGCCAGCAGCGCGACAGGGGGCTACAATGAGCAGTTCTTC
CDR3: CASSATGGYNEQFF

J: TRBJ2-3
D: NA
V: TRBV15
size: once
DNA: TGTGCCACCAGCAGAGATCACAGCACAGATACGCAGTATTTT
CDR3: CATSRDHSTDTQYF

J: TRBJ2-7
D: NA
V: TRBV28
size: NA
DNA: TGTGCCAGCAGTTTGGTCGGGGTCTTCGGGTCGTACGAGCAGTACTTC
CDR3: CASSLVGVFGSYEQYF

J: TRBJ1-1
D: TRBD1
V: TRBV10-2
size: NA
DNA: TGCGCCAGCATGGACAGGGTGGGGACTGAAGCTTTCTTT
CDR3: CASMDRVGTEAFF

J: TRBJ1-1
D: NA
V: TRBV6-1
size: NA
DNA: TGTGCCAGCCGGCAGGCCATGGGTACTGAAGCTTTCTTT
CDR3: CASRQAMGTEAFF

J: TRBJ2-2
D: NA
V: TRBV7-2
size: NA
DNA: TGTGCCAGCAGCTTAACTAGGAACACCGGGGAGCTGTTTTTT
CDR3: CASSLTRNTGELFF

J: TRBJ1-5
D: NA
V: TRBV28
size: NA
DNA: TGTGCCAGCAGTCCGCCGAGTGGGCATCAGCCCCAGCATTTT
CDR3: CASSPPSGHQPQHF

J: TRBJ2-7
D: NA
V: TRBV29-1
size: NA
DNA: TGCAGCGTTGGTCGTGAGGGTTCCGAGCAGTACTTC
CDR3: CSVGREGSEQYF

J: TRBJ2-2
D: TRBD2
V: TRBV5-4
size: NA
DNA: TGTGCCAGCACAGGGACTAGCGGGGGGGTCACCGGGGAGCTGTTTTTT
CDR3: CASTGTSGGVTGELFF

J: TRBJ2-1
D: NA
V: TRBV21-1
size: NA
DNA: TGTGCCAGCAGCGCAACTAGTAAGACTCGGAATGAGCAGTTCTTC
CDR3: CASSATSKTRNEQFF

J: TRBJ1-5
D: NA
V: TRBV6-5
size: NA
DNA: TGTGCCAGCAGCCACGGAGGAGGTGGTCAGCCCCAGCATTTT
CDR3: CASSHGGGGQPQHF

J: TRBJ2-7
D: TRBD2
V: TRBV5-8
size: NA
DNA: TGTGCCAGCAGGTTCCGACTAGCGGATTACTACGAGCAGTACTTC
CDR3: CASRFRLADYYEQYF

J: TRBJ1-2
D: NA
V: TRBV6-1
size: NA
DNA: TGTGCCAGCAGTGAGGCAGGGGTTTTGGGCGGCTACACCTTC
CDR3: CASSEAGVLGGYTF

J: TRBJ2-7
D: NA
V: TRBV6-5
size: NA
DNA: TGTGCCAGCAGTTCTCCCCGGGGAGGAGCCTTAGTCGAGCAGTACTTC
CDR3: CASSSPRGGALVEQYF

J: TRBJ2-5
D: TRBD1
V: TRBV28
size: NA
DNA: TGTGCCAGCAGCCACCGACAGGGCATAGAGACCCAGTACTTC
CDR3: CASSHRQGIETQYF